One and the same sample provided the 23 T cell receptor beta chains below, sequenced in a study of PD-1 blockade in classical Hodgkin lymphoma. Measured with immunoSEQ multiplex PCR; TCRdb has only the in-frame clones, and not every one. The sample yields some 25,000 clones, around 68% seen once. Described time point: cycle 4 day 1 (C4D1), after around six weeks of nivolumab. Each patient relapsed following autologous stem cell transplantation, and prior brentuximab vedotin exposure differed. The source material was peripheral blood mononuclear cells (PBMCs), sampled before the fourth cycle of nivolumab. These receptors originate from a human donor with classical Hodgkin lymphoma.

J is TRBJ1-5 and V is TRBV28; 7 positions match TRBD1. J was trimmed by 2 bases and V by 7 bases; bases with no gene match: 8. Germline loops: CDR1 MDHEN, CDR2 SYDVKM. The CDR3 runs 15 residues. CDR3 sequence: CASKNPGGRNQPQHF. The CDR3 DNA reads TGTGCCAGCAAGAACCCAGGGGGGCGCAATCAGCCCCAGCATTTT.

This clone was found a few times. The chain recombines TRBV7-9 with TRBJ1-2; D unresolved. Trimming took 1 base from V and 6 from J, leaving 6 bases between them. The length of the CDR3 is 12 residues. Per germline, CDR1 SEHNR and CDR2 FQNEAQ (reference sequence). The CDR3 coding sequence is TGTGCCAGCAGCTTAGATGGTCATGGCTACACCTTC. It specifies CASSLDGHGYTF. Full variable domain (rest looked up from reference TRBV7-9 and TRBJ1-2): DTGVSQNPRHKITKRGQNVTFRCDPISEHNRLYWYRQTLGQGPEFLTYFQNEAQLEKSRLLSDRFSAERPKGSFSTLEIQRTEQGDSAMYLCASSLDGHGYTFGSGTRLTVV.

This chain joins TRBV6-5 and TRBJ1-5; D ambiguous. CDR3 size: 13 residues. The germline V and J ends were trimmed by 6 bases and 0 bases, with 6 bases remaining between them. Germline assignment: CDR1 MNHEY and CDR2 SVGAGI. The CDR3 DNA reads TGTGCCAGCAGGGCGGTTAGCAATCAGCCCCAGCATTTT. This gives the protein CASRAVSNQPQHF.

The chain is built from TRBV4-2 and TRBJ1-1; D ambiguous. The V and J ends lost 3 bases and 4 bases respectively, with 6 bases between them. The length of the CDR3 is 12 residues. CDR1 LGHNA and CDR2 YNFKEQ come from the germline V gene. This CDR3 is CASSQRGTEAFF. CDR3 sequence (DNA): TGTGCCAGCAGCCAGCGGGGCACTGAAGCTTTCTTT.

The chain carries TRBV5-1 and TRBJ1-2; D unclear. Germline CDR1 is SGHRS and CDR2 is YFSETQ. The CDR3 runs 14 residues. Trimming cost V 4 bases and J 8 bases, with 18 bases left between them. The DNA of the CDR3 is TGCGCCAGCAGCCCGATAGGGCCTGATCGAGGCTACACCTTC. Translated, it gives CASSPIGPDRGYTF.

The chain has TRBV18 and TRBJ1-2, with D maybe TRBD1 (5 bases). V lost 0 bases and J lost 11, with 16 bases in between. The CDR3 consists of 14 residues. Germline CDR1 reads KGHSH; CDR2 reads LQKENI. CDR3: CASSPPGEAVHYTF. DNA of the CDR3: TGTGCCAGCTCACCACCGGGGGAGGCGGTCCATTACACCTTC.

This chain connects TRBV5-1 to TRBJ1-3; D remains ambiguous. With 0 bases removed from V and 2 bases from J, the gap between germline ends came to 12 bases. The CDR3 covers 16 residues. Germline values: CDR1 SGHRS, CDR2 YFSETQ. CDR3 amino acids: CASSLDGGTAGNTIYF. Written as DNA, the CDR3 is TGCGCCAGCAGCTTGGATGGAGGCACGGCTGGAAACACCATATATTTT.

This clone was observed a single time. The chain employs TRBV7-6 and TRBJ2-1; D unclear. Trimming left V 5 bases short and J 8 bases short, with 13 bases between. This CDR3 is built from 13 residues. CDR1 and CDR2 from the germline V gene are SGHVS and FNYEAQ. CDR3 sequence reads: CASSPRLDHEQFF. The DNA of the CDR3 is TGTGCCAGCAGCCCGAGGTTGGACCATGAGCAGTTCTTC.

The gene calls are TRBV7-9 and TRBJ2-6, with D unclear. Trimming took 11 bases from V and 0 from J, leaving 14 bases between them. Germline CDR1 reads SEHNR; CDR2 reads FQNEAQ (reference sequence). CDR3 length equals 15 residues. As DNA, the CDR3 is TGTGCCTTCACGGAGCGAATCTCTGGGGCCAACGTCCTGACTTTC. Amino acid sequence: CAFTERISGANVLTF.

CDR3 DNA sequence: TGTGCCAGCAGAGGAACCATAAACACTGAAGCTTTCTTT. Translated: CASRGTINTEAFF. The chain recombines TRBV27 with TRBJ1-1; no firm D call. The V gene's germline CDR1 is MNHEY and CDR2 SMNVEV (reference sequence). The CDR3 is 13 amino acids. Trimming took 6 bases from V and 2 from J, leaving 10 bases between them.

V gene TRBV7-2 combines with J gene TRBJ2-7; the match to TRBD1 covers 8 bases. CDR1 SGHTA and CDR2 FQGNSA come from the germline V gene. V lost 7 bases to trimming and J lost 0 bases; unmatched junction nucleotides: 5. There are 14 residues in the CDR3. CDR3 residues: CASTQGAVSYEQYF. CDR3 DNA sequence: TGTGCCAGCACCCAGGGGGCCGTCTCCTACGAGCAGTACTTC.

This chain uses TRBV5-1 with TRBJ2-1, with D maybe TRBD2 (5 bases). This CDR3 spans 15 amino acids. The germline CDR1 and CDR2 sequences are SGHRS and YFSETQ. V shed 0 bases and J shed 4 bases, with 11 bases lying between them. The CDR3 sequence: CASSLELGVYNEQFF. For the CDR3, the DNA is TGCGCCAGCAGCTTGGAACTAGGAGTATACAATGAGCAGTTCTTC. Combining the CDR3 with reference TRBV5-1 and TRBJ2-1 gives the whole variable domain KAGVTQTPRYLIKTRGQQVTLSCSPISGHRSVSWYQQTPGQGLQFLFEYFSETQRNKGNFPGRFSGRQFSNSRSEMNVSTLELGDSALYLCASSLELGVYNEQFFGPGTRLTVL.

This clone was detected only once. The genes are TRBV20-1 and TRBJ2-1; D might be TRBD2 (6 bases). The CDR3 totals 10 residues. The V gene's germline CDR1 is DFQATT and CDR2 SNEGSKA (reference sequence). The CDR3 nucleotides read TGCAGGGCGGGGTGGGGTGAGCAGTTCTTC. Its protein product is CRAGWGEQFF.

This chain uses TRBV6-6 with TRBJ1-4, with D uncertain. Trimming took 1 base from V and 3 from J, leaving 6 bases between them. The CDR3 is 14 amino acids. Germline CDR1 is MNHNY and CDR2 is SVGAGI (reference sequence). The chain's CDR3 is CASSYWQANEKLFF. CDR3 sequence (DNA): TGTGCCAGCAGTTACTGGCAGGCTAATGAAAAACTGTTTTTT.

The rearrangement uses TRBV5-4 and TRBJ2-1, with D unresolved. CDR1 and CDR2 (germline): SGHNT, YYREEE (reference sequence). This CDR3 is built from 14 residues. V lost 0 bases and J lost 5, with 9 bases in between. The CDR3 coding sequence is TGTGCCAGCAGCTTGGGGCTAGTTGACAATGAGCAGTTCTTC. This codes for CASSLGLVDNEQFF. Filled out from reference TRBV5-4 and TRBJ2-1, the complete variable domain reads ETGVTQSPTHLIKTRGQQVTLRCSSQSGHNTVSWYQQALGQGPQFIFQYYREEENGRGNFPPRFSGLQFPNYSSELNVNALELDDSALYLCASSLGLVDNEQFFGPGTRLTVL.

The chain combines TRBV11-2 with TRBJ2-3, with unresolved D. The ends were cut back, 5 bases at V and 11 bases at J, with 11 bases in the middle. The CDR3 spans 11 residues. Germline V lookup: CDR1 SGHAT, CDR2 FQNNGV. In nucleotides, the CDR3 is TGTGCCAGCAGCCCCGCCCGTGAGCAGTATTTT. As protein: CASSPAREQYF.

Here the CDR3 DNA reads TGTGCCAGCAGGAAGAGGAACACTGAAGCTTTCTTT. Amino acid sequence: CASRKRNTEAFF. V and J are TRBV7-2 and TRBJ1-1; unclear D gene. Germline V CDR1 and CDR2: SGHTA, FQGNSA. The V and J ends lost 6 bases and 1 base respectively, with 6 bases between them. This CDR3 has 12 amino acids.

The V call is TRBV6-5, the J call TRBJ1-5; no clear D gene. V lost 6 bases, J lost 11 bases, and 17 bases lay in between. The CDR3 consists of 13 residues. The germline V gene has CDR1 MNHEY and CDR2 SVGAGI. CDR3 in amino acids: CASSDSVVGTQHF. The CDR3 region has the DNA TGTGCCAGCAGCGACTCTGTGGTTGGGACCCAGCATTTT.

The V gene is TRBV2, the J gene TRBJ2-7; possibly TRBD1 for D (5 bases). Per the germline V gene, CDR1 is SNHLY and CDR2 is FYNNEI. CDR3 size: 14 residues. V was trimmed by 6 bases and J by 5 bases, leaving 17 bases between them. This CDR3 reads CASSVQETLDEQYF. In DNA, the CDR3 is TGTGCCAGCAGCGTACAGGAGACTCTCGACGAGCAGTACTTC.

As regards this clone: Germline is not matched at one junction end, which may reflect a read error. The J gene is TRBJ2-2, the V gene TRBV7-7; TRBD2 aligns across 7 bases. The CDR3 has 18 residues. Germline V gives CDR1 SSHAT, CDR2 FNYEAQ (reference sequence). CDR3 loop: CASSLSGASGPNTGELFF. The CDR3 DNA is TGTGCTAGCAGCTTATCGGGTGCTAGCGGTCCTAACACCGGGGAGCTGTTTTTT.

The chain couples TRBV5-6 to TRBJ2-7, with 11 bases that match TRBD2. There are 14 residues in the CDR3. CDR1 and CDR2 (germline): SGHDT, YYEEEE. The V gene end was trimmed by 2 bases and the J gene end by 4 bases; junction bases not matched to a gene: 2. CDR3 protein: CASSFSGGAYEQYF. The CDR3 nucleotides read TGTGCCAGCAGCTTTAGCGGGGGGGCGTACGAGCAGTACTTC.

This sequence joins TRBV28 and TRBJ1-5; D might be TRBD1 (5 bases). Trimming took 11 bases from V and 2 from J, leaving 13 bases between them. Germline CDR1 is MDHEN and CDR2 is SYDVKM. This CDR3 is built from 13 residues. This CDR3 is CACQGTGNQPQHF. The CDR3 DNA is TGTGCCTGTCAGGGTACCGGCAATCAGCCCCAGCATTTT.

The CDR3 bases are TGTGCCAGCAGTTTAGTAGGGGACAGGGGACAAGAGACCCAGTACTTC. Translating gives CASSLVGDRGQETQYF. The chain joins TRBV28 to TRBJ2-5; 10 positions agree with TRBD1. The trim removed 2 bases at V and 2 bases at J, leaving 5 bases unmatched. The CDR3 consists of 16 residues. In germline, CDR1 is MDHEN, CDR2 SYDVKM.